The sample holds a few counts of the clone carrying this T cell receptor beta chain. Its antigen is not identified. The CDR3 consists of 16 residues. Looked up from germline, CDR1 is ENHRY and CDR2 is SYGVKD. The V gene end was trimmed by 3 bases and the J gene end by 5 bases; junction bases not matched to a gene: 7. Some clones are missing from TCRdb's copy, which holds only in-frame ones; the method was immunoSEQ multiplex PCR. The sample holds 60,000 to 70,000 clones, around 81% seen once. The sample comes from a study of radiotherapy plus CTLA-4 blockade in lung cancer. Study context: 15% to 20% of patients responded objectively, and approximately 33% achieved disease control.

Whole-study results and caveats: Early clone dynamics of blood T cells, plus interferon-beta, reportedly predicted response best. TCR clones originating in tumors grew in number in blood after radiotherapy plus ipilimumab.

The rearrangement uses TRBV10-3 and TRBJ2-7, with 13 positions matching TRBD2. This specimen consisted of peripheral blood, obtained from a patient treated with radiotherapy plus ipilimumab. The clonotype comes from a human donor with non-small cell lung cancer who had a partial response to radiotherapy plus ipilimumab. CDR3 in amino acids: CAISDPGLAGSNEQYF. DNA of the CDR3: TGTGCCATCAGTGACCCGGGACTAGCGGGATCTAACGAGCAGTACTTC.